This is a list of T cell receptor beta chains from one sample in a study of post-analysis software for immune sequencing data. TCRdb called the PCR reads again in MiXCR, with one record for every CDR3 protein. The sample shows fewer than 850,000 distinct CDR3 sequences, 25% to 30% of them seen only once. Source material: blood. All receptors come from a girl aged 5-17 years with multiple sclerosis. Both conserved end residues are part of each CDR3. Clone size is stated in some rows and not others, as once, few, many or a class when expanded.

V | size | CDR3
TRBV29-1 | few | CSAVTLTSGRPGSLYF
TRBV11-2 | . | CASSPPRGRGATDTQYF
TRBV20-1 | . | CSAGGVKRGGYNEQFF
TRBV28 | . | CASSETGRGTQYF
TRBV5-6 | few | CASSLMGGSGNTIYF
TRBV9 | few | CASSVEGRVFGYNEQFF
TRBV12-3/TRBV12-4 | . | CASSLMGGEQFF
TRBV3-1 | . | CASSQNPMSDTQYF
TRBV5-5 | . | CASSSLGGLNYEQYF
TRBV12-3/TRBV12-4 | . | CASIPFGGRYTGELFF
TRBV29-1 | many | CSVCIGSRANEQFF